This TCR beta chain was sequenced for a study of T-cell reconstitution after alpha-beta-depleted transplantation in children. This clonotype was detected only a few times. This CDR3 spans 17 amino acids. Germline CDR1 reads SGHRS; CDR2 reads YFSETQ. V shed 4 bases and J shed 5 bases, with 24 bases lying between them. TCRbeta library construction was performed incorporating unique molecular identifiers. TCRdb re-analysed the PCR reads in MiXCR, keeping a single row per CDR3 protein. The data show 500,000 to 750,000 distinct CDR3 sequences, roughly a quarter seen once. The sample here was PBMCs, taken before TCRalphabeta/CD19-depleted stem cell transplant. This receptor was taken from a boy under two years old with Wiskott-Aldrich syndrome, due to receive a stem cell transplant. This rearrangement joins TRBV5-1 to TRBJ2-5; possibly TRBD1 for D (6 bases). The CDR3 reads CASSPTLFLGGSETQYF. The CDR3 bases are TGCGCCAGCAGCCCAACCCTCTTCCTAGGGGGAAGTGAGACCCAGTACTTC.